This TCR beta chain emerged from a study of shared clonotypes between healthy human individuals. General study findings and limits: The study found 4.5% to 5% of naive CD4 clonotypes shared across a few donors.

Produced via immunoSEQ multiplex PCR; TCRdb's table is partial and in-frame only. The table records around 1.1 million clones, 75% to 80% of them present only once. On this clone itself: Its cognate antigen is unknown.

Sequencing used memory CD4+ T cells from PBMCs. This sample's subset: CD45RA-negative fraction. The origin of this receptor is a man younger than 35 in good health. Some clones in this sample may be carry-over from other donors' samples.

In nucleotides, the CDR3 is TGTGCCAGCAGCCAGCAACAGGGCCACGAGCAGTACTTC. Its translation is CASSQQQGHEQYF. The chain recombines TRBV14 with TRBJ2-7; the D gene is possibly TRBD1 (6 bases). This CDR3 has 13 amino acids. V dropped 3 bases and J dropped 5 bases, with 11 bases sitting between them. Looked up from germline, CDR1 is SGHDN and CDR2 is FVKESK.